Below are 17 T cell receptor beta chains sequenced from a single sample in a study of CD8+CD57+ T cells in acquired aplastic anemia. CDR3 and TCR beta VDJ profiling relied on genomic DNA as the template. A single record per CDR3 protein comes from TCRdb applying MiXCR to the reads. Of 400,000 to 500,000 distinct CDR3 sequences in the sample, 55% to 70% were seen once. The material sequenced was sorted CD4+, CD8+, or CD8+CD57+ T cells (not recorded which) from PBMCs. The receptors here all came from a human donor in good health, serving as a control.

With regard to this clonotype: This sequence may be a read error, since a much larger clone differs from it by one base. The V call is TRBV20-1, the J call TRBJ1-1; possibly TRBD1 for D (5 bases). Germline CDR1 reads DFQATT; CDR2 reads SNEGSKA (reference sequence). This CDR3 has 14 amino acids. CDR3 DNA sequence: TGCAGTGCTAGAGATCCGGGGGGGAACACTGAAGCTTCCTTT. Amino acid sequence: CSARDPGGNTEASF.

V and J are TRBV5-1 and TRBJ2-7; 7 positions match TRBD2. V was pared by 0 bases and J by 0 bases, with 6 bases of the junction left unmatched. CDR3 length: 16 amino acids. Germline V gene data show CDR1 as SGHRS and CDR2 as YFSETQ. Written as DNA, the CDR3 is TGCGCCAGCAGCTTGGTTACTAGCGCTGCCTCCTACGAGCAGTACTTC. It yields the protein CASSLVTSAASYEQYF.

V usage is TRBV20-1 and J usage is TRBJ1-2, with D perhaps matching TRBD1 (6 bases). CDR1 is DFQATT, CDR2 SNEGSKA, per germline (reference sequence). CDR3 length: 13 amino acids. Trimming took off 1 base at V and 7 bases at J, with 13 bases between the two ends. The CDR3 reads CSARVPGVCGYTF. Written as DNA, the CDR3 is TGCAGTGCTAGAGTTCCAGGGGTTTGTGGCTACACCTTC.

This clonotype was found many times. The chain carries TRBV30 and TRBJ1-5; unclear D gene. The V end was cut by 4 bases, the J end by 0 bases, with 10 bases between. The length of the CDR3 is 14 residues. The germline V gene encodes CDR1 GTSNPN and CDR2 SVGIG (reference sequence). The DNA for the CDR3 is TGTGCCTGGACAAACATGTATAGCAATCAGCCCCAGCATTTT. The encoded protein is CAWTNMYSNQPQHF.

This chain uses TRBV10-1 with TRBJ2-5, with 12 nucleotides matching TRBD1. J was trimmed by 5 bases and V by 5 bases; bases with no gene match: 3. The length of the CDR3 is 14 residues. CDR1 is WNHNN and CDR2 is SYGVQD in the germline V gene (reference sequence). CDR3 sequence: CASSWDRGRETQYF. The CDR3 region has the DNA TGCGCCAGCAGTTGGGACAGGGGGCGTGAGACCCAGTACTTC.

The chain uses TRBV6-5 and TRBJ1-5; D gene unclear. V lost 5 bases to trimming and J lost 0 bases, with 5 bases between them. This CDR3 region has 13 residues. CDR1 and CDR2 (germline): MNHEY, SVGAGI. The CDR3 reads CASSTNSNQPQHF. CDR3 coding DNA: TGTGCCAGCAGTACTAATAGCAATCAGCCCCAGCATTTT.

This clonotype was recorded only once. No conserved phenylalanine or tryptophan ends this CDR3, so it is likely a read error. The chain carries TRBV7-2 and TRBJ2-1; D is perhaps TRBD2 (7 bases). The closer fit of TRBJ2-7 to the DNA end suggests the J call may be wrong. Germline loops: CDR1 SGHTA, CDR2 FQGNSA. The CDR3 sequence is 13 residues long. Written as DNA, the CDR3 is TGTGCCAGCAGTGGCCGGGGGGACAATGAGCAGTACTCC. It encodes CASSGRGDNEQYS.

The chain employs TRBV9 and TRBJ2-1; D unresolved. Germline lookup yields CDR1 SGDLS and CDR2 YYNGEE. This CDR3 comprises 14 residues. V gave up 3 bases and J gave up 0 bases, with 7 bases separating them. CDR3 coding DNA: TGTGCCAGCAGCGACCCGAGCTCCTACAATGAGCAGTTCTTC. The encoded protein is CASSDPSSYNEQFF.

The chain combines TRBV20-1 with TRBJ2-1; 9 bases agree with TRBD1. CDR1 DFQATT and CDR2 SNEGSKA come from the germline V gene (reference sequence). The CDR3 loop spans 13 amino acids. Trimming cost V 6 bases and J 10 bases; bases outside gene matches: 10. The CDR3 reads CSAKRDREIEQFF. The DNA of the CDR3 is TGCAGTGCGAAGAGGGACAGGGAGATAGAGCAGTTCTTC.

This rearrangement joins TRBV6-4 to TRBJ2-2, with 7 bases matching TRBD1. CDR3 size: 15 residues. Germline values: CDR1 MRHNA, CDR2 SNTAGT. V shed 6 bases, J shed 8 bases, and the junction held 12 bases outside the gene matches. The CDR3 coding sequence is TGTGCCAGCAGCGCGGCAGGGGGTTACCCGGGGGAGCTGTTTTTT. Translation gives CASSAAGGYPGELFF.

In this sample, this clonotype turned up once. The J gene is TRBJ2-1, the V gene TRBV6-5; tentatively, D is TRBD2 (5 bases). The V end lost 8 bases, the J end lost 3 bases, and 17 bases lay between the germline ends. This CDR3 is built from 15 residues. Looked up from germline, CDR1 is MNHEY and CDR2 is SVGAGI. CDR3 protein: CASCREADVYNEQFF. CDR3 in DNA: TGTGCCAGCTGTAGGGAAGCGGACGTCTACAATGAGCAGTTCTTC.

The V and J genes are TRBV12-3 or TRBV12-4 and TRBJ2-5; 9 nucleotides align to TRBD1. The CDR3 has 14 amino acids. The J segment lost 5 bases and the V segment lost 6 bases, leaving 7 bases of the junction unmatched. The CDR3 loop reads CASSHRGRRETQYF. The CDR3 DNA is TGTGCCAGCAGCCACAGGGGGCGCAGGGAGACCCAGTACTTC.

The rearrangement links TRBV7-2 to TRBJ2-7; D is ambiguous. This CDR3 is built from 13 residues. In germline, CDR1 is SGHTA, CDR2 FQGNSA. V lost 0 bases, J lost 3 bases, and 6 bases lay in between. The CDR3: CASSLANDYEQYF. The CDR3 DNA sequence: TGTGCCAGCAGCTTAGCGAACGACTACGAGCAGTACTTC. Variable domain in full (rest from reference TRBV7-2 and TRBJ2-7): GAGVSQSPSNKVTEKGKDVELRCDPISGHTALYWYRQSLGQGLEFLIYFQGNSAPDKSGLPSDRFSAERTGGSVSTLTIQRTQQEDSAVYLCASSLANDYEQYFGPGTRLTVT.

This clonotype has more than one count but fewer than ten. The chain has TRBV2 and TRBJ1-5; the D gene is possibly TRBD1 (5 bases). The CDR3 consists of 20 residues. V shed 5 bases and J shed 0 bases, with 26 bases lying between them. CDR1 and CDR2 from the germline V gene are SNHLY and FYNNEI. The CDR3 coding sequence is TGTGCCAGCAGTTACTCGAAGGTCGGCCCGGGGGTTTATAGCAATCAGCCCCAGCATTTT. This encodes CASSYSKVGPGVYSNQPQHF.

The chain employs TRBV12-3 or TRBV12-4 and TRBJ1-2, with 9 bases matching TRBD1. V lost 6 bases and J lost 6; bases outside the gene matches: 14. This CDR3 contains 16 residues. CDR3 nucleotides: TGTGCCAGCAGCAACAAACCGGGACAGGGTTATGATGGCTACACCTTC. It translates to CASSNKPGQGYDGYTF.

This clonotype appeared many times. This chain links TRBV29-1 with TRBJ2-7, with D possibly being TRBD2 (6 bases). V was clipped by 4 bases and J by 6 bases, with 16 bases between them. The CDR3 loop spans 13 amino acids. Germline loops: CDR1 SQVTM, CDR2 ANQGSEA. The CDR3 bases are TGCAGCGTTGTGGTTGCGGGGAGTGGCGAGCAGTACTTC. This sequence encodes CSVVVAGSGEQYF.

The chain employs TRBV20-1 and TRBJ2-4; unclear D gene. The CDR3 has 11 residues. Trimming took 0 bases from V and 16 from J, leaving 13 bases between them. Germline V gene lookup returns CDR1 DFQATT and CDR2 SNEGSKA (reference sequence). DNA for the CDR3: TGCAGTGCTAGAGATCAGGTTGTTTATTACTTC. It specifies CSARDQVVYYF.